This TCR beta chain was recorded in a study of blood T cell repertoires in COVID-19 (dated by TCRdb to 2019 to 2021). Regarding the complete study: Samples covering the acute and convalescent phases of COVID-19 were provided by collaborators in the United States, Italy and Spain. The material from the prospective study consisted of cDNA or gDNA derived from T cells, B-cell-depleted T cells, or PBMCs. A de-identified subject ID, COVID-19 status, age in years and sex were almost always included in the sample metadata. A freely available public database, intended as a resource for researchers studying the immune response to SARS-CoV-2, is where the repertoires were released. Samples came from the ongoing ImmuneRACE study (first 160 participants) plus 1,254 subjects from 6 global collaborators. Where available, HLA class I and class II types were obtained from metadata supplied by the sample provider rather than from assay-based typing. The dataset comprised deeply sampled blood TCRbeta repertoires from subjects exposed to, actively infected with, or recovered from COVID-19. Study-wide findings and limitations: How much clinical and demographic metadata was included differed by source and by participant, and the metadata was provided uncurated.

Enrolling through a virtual design, the prospective study's participants ranged in age from roughly 18 to 90 years and lived across roughly 24 United States geographic areas. In the prospective study, cohorts were assigned on the basis of participant-reported clinical history obtained from a screening survey and a study questionnaire. Recovered participants in ImmuneRACE Cohort 3 were defined as having two consecutive negative NP/OP PCR tests, clearance from a healthcare professional, or resolution of symptoms. Each participant in the prospective study had whole blood, serum and a nasopharyngeal or oropharyngeal swab collected by mobile phlebotomists. Additional blood draws and questionnaires over an approximately two-month period could optionally be provided by prospective study participants. Before DNA extraction, prospective study blood samples were shipped either frozen or at room temperature.

TCRbeta CDR3 regions were amplified from genomic DNA by means of the immunoSEQ Assay, a bias-controlled multiplex PCR. Under the source paper's analysis protocol: The number of nucleated cells in each sample was estimated by amplification of reference gene primers within the assay. To quantify the absolute abundance of each unique TCRbeta CDR3 rearrangement, sequence reads were collapsed and filtered. Productive Simpson clonality was computed per sample as the square root of Simpson's diversity index over productive rearrangements. The table was pulled from immuneACCESS by TCRdb, which kept in-frame rearrangements only. Such tables lose some clones; where checked, under half of the loss comes from unresolved V genes, and the rest has no known cause. V and J calls and clone size follow that table, whereas D and trimming were derived from the DNA. A total of approximately 210,000 clones appear in this sample, roughly 82% of them only once. The ten largest clones capture over 9.5% of the sample.

This clone was counted many times. This receptor's antigen is unknown. No base-level quality is on record; no much larger clone is a single base apart. Material for sequencing was PBMCs or T cells enriched from blood (not recorded which). The TCR comes from a man aged 35 to 55 who had recovered from COVID-19.

The nucleotide sequence reads as follows: TGTGCCATCAGTGAATCTGCCAGGGGAAATCAGCCCCAGCATTTT. Its coded protein is CAISESARGNQPQHF. This chain is built from TRBV10-3 and TRBJ1-5, with a weak D call of TRBD1 (6 bases match). The germline ends are 13 bases apart after V is trimmed by 3 bases and J by 4 bases. From its cysteine to its phenylalanine, the CDR3 spans 15 amino acids. CDR3 DNA only is kept here, 45 bases in frame from base 1. Per the germline V gene, ENHRY is the CDR1 and SYGVKD is the CDR2.